These 23 T cell receptor beta chains were all obtained from the same sample, sequenced in a study of T cells in Graves' hyperthyroidism and ophthalmopathy. Amplification of TCR beta CDR3 regions was performed using RNA transcripts as template. During a first-round RT-PCR of the TCR CDR3, the HTBI primer set was used. One entry per CDR3 protein results from TCRdb running MiXCR on the multiplex PCR reads. The sample holds 550,000 to 800,000 distinct CDR3 sequences, roughly 17% seen once. The material sequenced was blood. The receptors derive from a man aged 45 to 65 with Graves' hyperthyroidism.

There are many counts of this clonotype. The chain joins TRBV10-2 to TRBJ1-5; 9 bases fit TRBD1. Germline V lookup: CDR1 WSHSY, CDR2 SAAADI. The CDR3 consists of 14 residues. V lost 6 bases, J lost 5 bases, and 5 bases stayed unmatched. CDR3 nucleotides: TGCGCCAGCAGGGTCGGGACAGGGCATCAGCCCCAGCATTTT. Protein: CASRVGTGHQPQHF.

Worth noting for this clonotype: This may stem from a read error, because a much larger clone lies one nucleotide away. Here the CDR3 DNA reads TGTGCCAGCAGTGTCCCCCTCGCTAGCGGTCCCACAGATACGCAGTATTTT. It codes for CASSVPLASGPTDTQYF. V is TRBV2 and J is TRBJ2-3, with TRBD2 matching 7 bases. Germline assignment: CDR1 SNHLY and CDR2 FYNNEI. V lost 4 bases to trimming and J lost 2 bases; unmatched junction nucleotides: 12. The CDR3 spans 17 residues.

The sample holds many counts of this clonotype. The rearrangement links TRBV11-2 to TRBJ2-7, with D perhaps matching TRBD1 (6 bases). V lost 5 bases and J 9 bases, leaving 20 bases between the germline ends. The CDR3 is 14 residues long. Germline V gives CDR1 SGHAT, CDR2 FQNNGV. CDR3 bases: TGTGCCAGCAGCGACAGGACGGTGATTCGGGGGCAGTACTTC. Translated, it gives CASSDRTVIRGQYF.

This clonotype was recorded at least ten times. The gene calls are TRBV28 and TRBJ2-4, with 10 bases aligning to TRBD1. The CDR3 length is 17 residues. Germline-derived CDR1 and CDR2 are MDHEN and SYDVKM. V lost 4 bases, J lost 1 base, and 7 bases stayed unmatched. Written as DNA, the CDR3 is TGTGCCAGCAGTTCGACAGGGGGCGGTCAGGCCAAAAACATTCAGTACTTC. Amino acid sequence: CASSSTGGGQAKNIQYF.

The chain employs TRBV7-6 and TRBJ2-7; 10 positions agree with TRBD1. Germline V gives CDR1 SGHVS, CDR2 FNYEAQ. V shed 0 bases and J 4 bases; nucleotides not matched to a gene: 6. The CDR3 consists of 16 residues. The CDR3: CASSLALDRGGYEQYF. The CDR3 bases are TGTGCCAGCAGCTTAGCCCTGGACAGGGGGGGGTACGAGCAGTACTTC.

This clonotype was detected many times. The V gene is TRBV7-6, the J gene TRBJ2-7; unclear D gene. Germline V lookup: CDR1 SGHVS, CDR2 FNYEAQ. V lost 7 bases, J lost 0 bases, and 19 bases lay in between. CDR3 size: 16 residues. The CDR3 DNA is TGTGCCAGCAACATACCGGTGCTCATGCGCTCCTACGAGCAGTACTTC. Translated, it gives CASNIPVLMRSYEQYF.

This clonotype was recorded a few times. The CDR3 loop is CSARDRDGFYEQYF. The CDR3 bases are TGCAGTGCTAGAGACCGGGACGGTTTCTACGAGCAGTACTTC. This chain links TRBV20-1 with TRBJ2-7; D assignment may be TRBD1 or TRBD2 (5 bases each). Germline V lookup: CDR1 DFQATT, CDR2 SNEGSKA (reference sequence). V dropped 0 bases and J dropped 3 bases, with 12 bases sitting between them. This CDR3 has 14 residues.

V gene TRBV6-1 combines with J gene TRBJ1-6; no clear D gene. From germline, CDR1 is MNHNS and CDR2 SASEGT. This CDR3 contains 14 residues. With 2 bases removed from V and 9 bases from J, the gap between germline ends came to 11 bases. CDR3 nucleotides: TGTGCCAGCAGTGAAAGTGACGGACGTTCACCCCTCCACTTT. Translated, it gives CASSESDGRSPLHF.

V and J are TRBV28 and TRBJ2-1; 7 bases are shared with TRBD1. The CDR3 has 14 residues. Per germline, CDR1 MDHEN and CDR2 SYDVKM. J lost 1 base, V lost 5 bases, and 2 bases had no gene match. CDR3 sequence: CASSQQGSYNEQFF. In DNA form, the CDR3 reads TGTGCCAGCAGTCAACAGGGGTCCTACAATGAGCAGTTCTTC.

This clonotype was counted once. The chain has TRBV7-6 and TRBJ2-2; TRBD1 is a possible D gene (6 bases). This CDR3 has 16 amino acids. Trimming removed 3 bases at V and 3 bases at J, with 14 bases between. CDR1 is SGHVS, CDR2 FNYEAQ, per germline. The CDR3 DNA follows: TGTGCCAGCAGCTTCGAGTCAGGGGAATACACCGGGGAGCTGTTTTTT. Translation gives CASSFESGEYTGELFF.

This clonotype was seen a handful of times. V and J are TRBV19 and TRBJ2-1, with 14 bases fitting TRBD2. Trimming at V came to 5 bases and at J to 7 bases, leaving 13 bases not matched to a gene. The CDR3 is made up of 18 amino acids. The germline V gene encodes CDR1 LNHDA and CDR2 SQIVND (reference sequence). The CDR3 nucleotides are TGTGCCAGTAGTTCCGGACTAGCGGGAGGAAGAGGGTGGAATGAGCAGTTCTTC. Translation gives CASSSGLAGGRGWNEQFF.

This clonotype was found once. V usage is TRBV9 and J usage is TRBJ1-2, with 11 bases matching TRBD1. V trimming: 3 bases; J trimming: 6 bases; junction bases outside the gene matches: 4. This CDR3 has 14 residues. From germline, CDR1 is SGDLS and CDR2 YYNGEE. The CDR3, as DNA: TGTGCCAGCAGCGAGGACAGGGGGCTCAATGGCTACACCTTC. As protein: CASSEDRGLNGYTF.

This clonotype has only one observation. The V call is TRBV29-1, the J call TRBJ2-7; maybe TRBD1 (5 bases). Trimming shortened V by 6 bases and J by 5 bases, and 14 bases separated the two germline ends. Germline lookup yields CDR1 SQVTM and CDR2 ANQGSEA. This CDR3 region has 12 residues. The CDR3 loop reads CSVGPGNNEQYF. CDR3 bases: TGCAGCGTCGGGCCAGGGAATAACGAGCAGTACTTC.

This clonotype was counted many times. The chain employs TRBV19 and TRBJ1-1; D remains unclear. Trimming cost V 3 bases and J 1 base, with 9 bases left between them. The CDR3 contains 14 residues. Germline values: CDR1 LNHDA, CDR2 SQIVND (reference sequence). The CDR3 loop reads CASSITGSNTEAFF. CDR3 sequence (DNA): TGTGCCAGTAGTATCACGGGCTCGAACACTGAAGCTTTCTTT.

This clonotype was observed many times. V usage is TRBV10-1 and J usage is TRBJ1-1; no definite D call. V was clipped by 4 bases and J by 3 bases, with 15 bases between them. The germline V gene encodes CDR1 WNHNN and CDR2 SYGVQD (reference sequence). The CDR3 length is 15 residues. The CDR3 sequence is CASSAGEGWDTEAFF. DNA of the CDR3: TGCGCCAGCAGTGCCGGGGAAGGGTGGGACACTGAAGCTTTCTTT.

This clonotype was observed a handful of times. The chain uses TRBV7-9 and TRBJ2-5, with a weak D call TRBD1 (6 bases). V was shortened by 5 bases and J by 0 bases, with 13 bases between the two germline ends. This CDR3 has 15 residues. Germline V gives CDR1 SEHNR, CDR2 FQNEAQ (reference sequence). CDR3 DNA sequence: TGTGCCAGCAGCCAACTGACAGGATACCAAGAGACCCAGTACTTC. Translating gives CASSQLTGYQETQYF.

This chain uses TRBV7-2 with TRBJ2-1, with D possibly TRBD1 on 6 matching bases. CDR3 length: 12 residues. Germline-derived CDR1 and CDR2 are SGHTA and FQGNSA. The ends were cut back, 2 bases at V and 15 bases at J, with 14 bases in the middle. CDR3 bases: TGTGCCAGCAGCTTAAGGCAGGGGCCTGCGTTCTTC. Its translation is CASSLRQGPAFF.

As for this clonotype: This may stem from a read error, because a much larger clone lies one nucleotide away. The rearrangement links TRBV7-3 to TRBJ2-1; 10 positions match TRBD2. Germline assignment: CDR1 SGHTA and CDR2 FQGTGA. CDR3 length: 15 residues. CDR3 nucleotides: TGTGCCAGCAGCTTAAGGCTAGCGGGAGTTGATGAGCGGTTCTTC. Amino acid sequence: CASSLRLAGVDERFF.

This chain links TRBV6-5 with TRBJ2-2; the D gene is possibly TRBD1 (6 bases). CDR3 length equals 17 residues. Germline CDR1 MNHEY, CDR2 SVGAGI. V lost 4 bases and J lost 2, with 17 bases in between. CDR3 region: CASSFTSQGSNTGELFF. The CDR3 coding sequence is TGTGCCAGCAGTTTTACGTCGCAGGGGAGTAACACCGGGGAGCTGTTTTTT.

In this sample, this clonotype turned up a few times. A much larger clone differs from this one at a single base, so this may be a read error. The CDR3 DNA sequence: TGTGTCAGCAGTGGCATGGGTGGCTACACCTTC. Its translation is CVSSGMGGYTF. The chain links TRBV6-8 to TRBJ1-2, with D uncertain. CDR3 length: 11 amino acids. The germline gives CDR1 MNHGY, CDR2 SAAAGT.

This clonotype has ten or more counts. The chain combines TRBV5-1 with TRBJ2-7; TRBD1 matches at 10 bases. J was trimmed by 5 bases and V by 3 bases; bases with no gene match: 5. CDR1 SGHRS and CDR2 YFSETQ come from the germline V gene. There are 14 residues in the CDR3. Written as DNA, the CDR3 is TGCGCCAGCAGCTATGGGACAGGGGTCGACGAGCAGTACTTC. Protein sequence: CASSYGTGVDEQYF.

This clonotype was recorded many times. This chain joins TRBV12-3 or TRBV12-4 and TRBJ1-1; D gene ambiguous. The CDR3 has 13 amino acids. V was cut by 6 bases and J by 6 bases, with 14 bases left in between. The CDR3 spells CASSGLIPPEAFF. CDR3 nucleotides: TGTGCCAGCAGCGGATTGATCCCCCCTGAAGCTTTCTTT.

The rearrangement joins TRBV27 to TRBJ2-3; the D is unclear. Germline CDR1 MNHEY, CDR2 SMNVEV (reference sequence). CDR3 size: 14 residues. Between the trimmed V and J ends, which lost 4 bases and 1 base, there was a span of 9 bases. CDR3 sequence reads: CASSWADGTDTQYF. CDR3 nucleotide sequence: TGTGCCAGCAGTTGGGCGGACGGCACAGATACGCAGTATTTT.